The clone carrying this TCR beta chain occurred a few times. The sample belongs to a study of cytomegalovirus exposure and HLA in healthy donors. The study ran its PCR with 60 Vbeta and 13 Jbeta primers. Method: immunoSEQ multiplex PCR; TCRdb's copy keeps in-frame clones and lacks some. This sample yields some 150,000 clones, of which 70% to 80% are seen a single time; under 2% belongs to the top ten. V was trimmed by 0 bases and J by 2 bases, leaving 10 bases between them. CDR1 LNHNV and CDR2 YYDKDF come from the germline V gene (reference sequence). The CDR3 loop spans 15 amino acids. Sequencing was carried out using PBMCs. The rearrangement links TRBV15 to TRBJ1-2; the D is unclear. This TCR derives from a female donor in good health and CMV-seronegative. The CDR3 nucleotides are TGTGCCACCAGCAGAGATTCCGAGGAGAACTATGGCTACACCTTC. Translating gives CATSRDSEENYGYTF.